Shown below are 16 T cell receptor beta chains from a single sample sequenced in a study of CD8 T cells in Susac syndrome. After extraction with the RNeasy kit, about 0.45 to 1 ug of the RNA was reverse transcribed using random hexamers. TCRdb analysed the immunoSEQ multiplex PCR reads with MiXCR anew, one entry per CDR3 protein. The profile shows about 200,000 distinct CDR3 sequences, more than 85% of them singletons. The sequenced sample was CD4+ T cells from PBMCs. The source of these receptors is a human donor with Susac syndrome.

V and J are TRBV18 and TRBJ2-7; possibly TRBD1 for D (5 bases). Germline CDR1 KGHSH, CDR2 LQKENI. This CDR3 is built from 15 residues. Trimming cost V 3 bases and J 0 bases, with 12 bases left between them. CDR3 coding DNA: TGTGCCAGCTCACCGTCACAGGATAGCTCCTACGAGCAGTACTTC. Its protein is CASSPSQDSSYEQYF.

The V and J genes are TRBV5-1 and TRBJ2-7, with D perhaps assigned TRBD1 or TRBD2 (5 bases each). The length of the CDR3 is 14 residues. Germline CDR1 is SGHRS and CDR2 is YFSETQ. With 0 bases removed from V and 2 bases from J, the gap between germline ends came to 9 bases. The CDR3 reads CASSLGDRTYEQYF. CDR3 coding DNA: TGCGCCAGCAGCTTGGGGGACCGCACCTACGAGCAGTACTTC.

The chain carries TRBV12-3 or TRBV12-4 and TRBJ2-7; D remains unclear. The V gene lost 6 bases and the J gene lost 4 bases, with 16 bases spanning the gap. This CDR3 contains 14 residues. DNA of the CDR3: TGTGCCAGCAGACCCACGTCGGCAGGATACGAGCAGTACTTC. Protein product: CASRPTSAGYEQYF.

V usage is TRBV24-1 and J usage is TRBJ2-1; D possibly uses TRBD1 or TRBD2 (5 bases each). Deletions cut 3 bases from V and 6 bases from J, with 20 bases between. This CDR3 is 17 amino acids long. Germline-derived CDR1 and CDR2 are KGHDR and SFDVKD. This CDR3 reads CATSDPGRDGSLNEQFF. In DNA form, the CDR3 reads TGTGCCACCAGTGATCCGGGCCGGGACGGGTCTCTCAATGAGCAGTTCTTC.

Only a few counts were recorded for this clonotype. This chain links TRBV29-1 with TRBJ2-7; 8 bases fit TRBD1. The CDR3 loop spans 12 amino acids. Germline CDR1 is SQVTM and CDR2 is ANQGSEA. Losses at the gene ends were 7 bases for V and 5 bases for J; bases not matched to a gene: 7. CDR3 sequence: CSANRGSHEQYF. CDR3 coding DNA: TGCAGCGCAAACAGGGGGAGCCACGAGCAGTACTTC.

This clonotype was seen a few times. The chain couples TRBV6-1 to TRBJ2-3, with 9 nucleotides matching TRBD1. Unmatched junction bases numbered 11, after V lost 6 bases and J lost 4 bases. CDR1 and CDR2 from the germline V gene are MNHNS and SASEGT. The CDR3 is 16 residues long. The CDR3 here is CASRPQGARTSDTQYF. The CDR3 DNA follows: TGTGCCAGCAGACCACAGGGGGCGAGGACCTCAGATACGCAGTATTTT.

The genes are TRBV19 and TRBJ2-1; no firm D call. The CDR3 loop spans 15 amino acids. Germline CDR1 LNHDA, CDR2 SQIVND (reference sequence). V was pared by 0 bases and J by 9 bases, with 15 bases between. CDR3 bases: TGTGCCAGTAGTATAGATCGAGGCCTGTCCGGTGAGCAGTTCTTC. This sequence encodes CASSIDRGLSGEQFF.

J is TRBJ2-7 and V is TRBV7-9; 8 bases fit TRBD2. CDR1 and CDR2 (germline): SEHNR, FQNEAQ (reference sequence). The CDR3 is made up of 17 amino acids. Unmatched junction bases numbered 17, after V lost 5 bases and J lost 5 bases. The CDR3 loop is CASSDPHLAGLGDEQYF. CDR3 coding DNA: TGTGCCAGCAGCGACCCCCACCTAGCGGGCCTTGGAGACGAGCAGTACTTC.

The chain has TRBV14 and TRBJ2-1; no definite D call. The germline CDR1 and CDR2 sequences are SGHDN and FVKESK. The CDR3 is 13 residues long. V was shortened by 6 bases and J by 9 bases, with 15 bases between the two germline ends. For the CDR3, the DNA is TGTGCCAGCAGGATCTGGGCGATGGGTGAGCAGTTCTTC. It yields the protein CASRIWAMGEQFF.

This clonotype is a singleton in its sample. This chain links TRBV12-3 or TRBV12-4 with TRBJ2-7; D might be TRBD1 (7 bases). The CDR3 totals 13 residues. The germline V and J ends were trimmed by 5 bases and 2 bases, with 10 bases remaining between them. For the CDR3, the DNA is TGTGCCAGCAGTGCGGGACAGACCTACGAGCAGTACTTC. Translation: CASSAGQTYEQYF.

The CDR3 coding sequence is TGTGCCAGCAGCGTAGGGATAGCGGGATCTAACACCGGGGAGCTGTTTTTT. Protein sequence: CASSVGIAGSNTGELFF. The chain is built from TRBV9 and TRBJ2-2; 8 nucleotides agree with TRBD2. Losses at the gene ends were 0 bases for V and 2 bases for J; bases not matched to a gene: 6. Germline assignment: CDR1 SGDLS and CDR2 YYNGEE. The CDR3 runs to 17 residues.

The gene calls are TRBV30 and TRBJ1-1; D uncertain. V lost 3 bases to trimming and J lost 1 base, with 9 bases between them. The germline CDR1 and CDR2 sequences are GTSNPN and SVGIG (reference sequence). The CDR3 extends over 13 amino acids. DNA for the CDR3: TGTGCCTGGAGGATGCAAACGAACACTGAAGCTTTCTTT. Protein: CAWRMQTNTEAFF.

The rearrangement links TRBV2 to TRBJ2-6; the match to TRBD1 covers 7 bases. After removal of 6 bases from V and 0 bases from J, the junction contained 11 bases not matched to a gene. The CDR3 is made up of 18 amino acids. Germline V gives CDR1 SNHLY, CDR2 FYNNEI. The CDR3 DNA is TGTGCCAGCAGGGGACAGAACGAGGTGGACTCTGGGGCCAACGTCCTGACTTTC. Translation gives CASRGQNEVDSGANVLTF.

The chain recombines TRBV18 with TRBJ1-4, with D perhaps TRBD1 (6 bases). Germline CDR1 reads KGHSH; CDR2 reads LQKENI. The CDR3 runs to 15 residues. The V end was cut by 4 bases, the J end by 1 base, with 10 bases between. This chain's CDR3 is CASSQTQGTNEKLFF. In nucleotides, the CDR3 is TGTGCCAGCTCACAAACACAGGGAACTAATGAAAAACTGTTTTTT.

J is TRBJ2-5 and V is TRBV19; D is undetermined. Germline CDR1 and CDR2: LNHDA and SQIVND (reference sequence). There are 15 residues in the CDR3. V lost 5 bases, J lost 5 bases, and 18 bases lay in between. CDR3 residues: CASSSARTMAETQYF. The CDR3 DNA reads TGTGCCAGTAGTTCCGCTAGGACCATGGCGGAGACCCAGTACTTC. Looking up the rest from reference TRBV19 and TRBJ2-5 gives the full variable domain: DGGITQSPKYLFRKEGQNVTLSCEQNLNHDAMYWYRQDPGQGLRLIYYSQIVNDFQKGDIAEGYSVSREKKESFPLTVTSAQKNPTAFYLCASSSARTMAETQYFGPGTRLLVL.

The rearrangement links TRBV13 to TRBJ1-1; the match to TRBD1 covers 8 bases. Trimming cost V 5 bases and J 1 base; bases outside gene matches: 12. The germline V gene has CDR1 PRHDT and CDR2 FYEKMQ (reference sequence). The CDR3 runs 17 residues. The CDR3 sequence is CASSLTGTGHRNTEAFF. Here the CDR3 DNA reads TGTGCCAGCAGCCTAACCGGGACAGGTCATAGGAACACTGAAGCTTTCTTT.